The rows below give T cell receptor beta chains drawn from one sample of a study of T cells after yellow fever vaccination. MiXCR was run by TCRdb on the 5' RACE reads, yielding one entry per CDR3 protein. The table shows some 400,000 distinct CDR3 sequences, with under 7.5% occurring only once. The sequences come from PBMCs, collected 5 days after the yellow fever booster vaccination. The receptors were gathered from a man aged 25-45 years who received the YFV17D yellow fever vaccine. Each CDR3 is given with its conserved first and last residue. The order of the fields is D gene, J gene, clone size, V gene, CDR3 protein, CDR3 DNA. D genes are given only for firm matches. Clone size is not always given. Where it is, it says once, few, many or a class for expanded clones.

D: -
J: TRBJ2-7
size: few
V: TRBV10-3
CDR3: CAISEFGYEQYF
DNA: TGTGCCATCAGTGAATTTGGCTACGAGCAGTACTTC

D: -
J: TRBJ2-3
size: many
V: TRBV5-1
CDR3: CASSLRADFPDTQYF
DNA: TGCGCCAGCAGCTTGAGAGCCGACTTCCCAGATACGCAGTATTTT

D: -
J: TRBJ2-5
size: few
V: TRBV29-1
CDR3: CSVVRAQETQYF
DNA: TGCAGCGTTGTCAGGGCACAAGAGACCCAGTACTTC

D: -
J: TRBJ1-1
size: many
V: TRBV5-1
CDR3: CASSLAGPEAFF
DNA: TGCGCCAGCAGCTTGGCCGGTCCGGAAGCTTTCTTT

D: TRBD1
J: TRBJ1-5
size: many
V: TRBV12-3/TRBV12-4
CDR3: CASTPGQGKTQPQHF
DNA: TGTGCCAGCACACCGGGACAGGGTAAGACTCAGCCCCAGCATTTT

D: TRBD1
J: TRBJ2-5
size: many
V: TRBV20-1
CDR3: CSARRGGAVETQYF
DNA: TGCAGTGCTAGACGAGGGGGCGCGGTAGAGACCCAGTACTTC

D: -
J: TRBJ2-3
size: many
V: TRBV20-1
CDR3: CSARDGGLTDTQYF
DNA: TGCAGTGCTAGAGATGGCGGCCTCACAGATACGCAGTATTTT

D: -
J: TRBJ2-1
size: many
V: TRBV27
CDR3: CASRIRSEGNEQFF
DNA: TGTGCCAGCAGAATCCGAAGCGAGGGCAATGAGCAGTTCTTC

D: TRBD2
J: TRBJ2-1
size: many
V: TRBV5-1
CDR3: CASTLAGGNEQFF
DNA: TGCGCCAGCACGCTAGCGGGGGGCAATGAGCAGTTCTTC

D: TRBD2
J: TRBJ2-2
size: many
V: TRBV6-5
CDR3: CASSYSGTSGQNTGELFF
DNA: TGTGCCAGCAGTTACTCCGGGACTAGCGGACAGAACACCGGGGAGCTGTTTTTT

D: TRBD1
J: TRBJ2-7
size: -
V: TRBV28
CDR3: CASEGGQGTEQYF
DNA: TGTGCCAGCGAAGGGGGACAGGGCACCGAGCAGTACTTC

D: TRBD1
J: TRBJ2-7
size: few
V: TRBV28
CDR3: CASSSGQGFQDEQYF
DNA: TGTGCCAGCAGTTCCGGACAGGGGTTTCAGGACGAGCAGTACTTC

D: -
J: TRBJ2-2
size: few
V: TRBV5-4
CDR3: CASSIQGANTGELFF
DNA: TGTGCCAGCAGCATACAGGGCGCGAACACCGGGGAGCTGTTTTTT

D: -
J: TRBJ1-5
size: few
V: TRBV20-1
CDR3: CSARYGGGGLSNQPQHF
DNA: TGCAGTGCCCGTTATGGAGGCGGGGGGTTGAGCAATCAGCCCCAGCATTTT

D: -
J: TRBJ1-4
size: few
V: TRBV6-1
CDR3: CASKKDSVERKLFF
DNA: TGTGCCAGCAAGAAGGACAGCGTGGAGCGGAAACTGTTTTTT

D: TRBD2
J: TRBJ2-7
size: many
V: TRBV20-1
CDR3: CSARTPGLALSREQYF
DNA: TGCAGTGCTAGAACCCCCGGACTAGCATTATCACGGGAGCAGTACTTC

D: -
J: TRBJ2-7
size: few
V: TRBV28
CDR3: CASSPPPTYEQYF
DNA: TGTGCCAGCTCCCCTCCCCCTACTTACGAGCAGTACTTC

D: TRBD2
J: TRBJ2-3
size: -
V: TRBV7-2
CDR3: CASSFDPSGDTQYF
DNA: TGTGCCAGCAGCTTCGATCCTAGCGGAGATACGCAGTATTTT